One sample yielded the 15 T cell receptor beta chains listed below, sequenced in a study of shared clonotypes between healthy human individuals. CD8 cells regarded as naive lacked CD45RO, were positively chosen for CCR7, and omitted terminally differentiated effector memory CD45RA+ cells. Repertoires were generated with immunoSEQ multiplex PCR, while TCRdb's copy carries only in-frame clones and drops some. The data show about 2.1 million clones, roughly 95% seen once. The sample was naive CD8+ T cells from PBMCs. These receptor sequences come from a man aged 18 to 30 in good health. Some clones in this sample may be carry-over from other donors' samples.

The chain carries TRBV14 and TRBJ1-2, with 7 bases identical to TRBD1. The CDR3 loop spans 15 amino acids. Trimming at V came to 4 bases and at J to 1 base, leaving 6 bases not matched to a gene. Looked up from germline, CDR1 is SGHDN and CDR2 is FVKESK. CDR3: CASSPYRGLNYGYTF. The CDR3 nucleotides are TGTGCCAGCAGCCCGTACAGGGGCCTTAACTATGGCTACACCTTC.

This clone was detected once. The chain uses TRBV5-1 and TRBJ2-3, with D possibly matching TRBD1 (5 bases). The CDR3 is 15 residues long. The V gene lost 3 bases and the J gene lost 2 bases, with 13 bases spanning the gap. CDR1 is SGHRS and CDR2 is YFSETQ in the germline V gene. The CDR3 sequence: CASSSITGTTDTQYF. DNA of the CDR3: TGCGCCAGCAGCTCAATCACAGGTACCACAGATACGCAGTATTTT.

The CDR3: CASSPGDGWDSPLHF. The CDR3, as DNA: TGTGCCAGCAGTCCGGGGGACGGGTGGGATTCACCCCTCCACTTT. V and J are TRBV6-5 and TRBJ1-6; D possibly corresponds to TRBD1 (5 bases). This CDR3 is 15 amino acids long. Germline lookup yields CDR1 MNHEY and CDR2 SVGAGI. The germline V and J ends were trimmed by 5 bases and 8 bases, with 16 bases remaining between them.

J is TRBJ1-2 and V is TRBV9; D is perhaps TRBD1 (5 bases). Germline V lookup: CDR1 SGDLS, CDR2 YYNGEE. The CDR3 extends over 12 amino acids. V lost 1 base, J lost 13 bases, and 14 bases lay in between. The CDR3 bases are TGTGCCAGCAGCGTACTCTCCGGGACGCTCACCTTC. Amino acids: CASSVLSGTLTF.

Here the CDR3 DNA reads TGTGCCAGCAGCCTCTGGACTAGTAAGTCTCCGGACAATGAGCAGTTCTTC. Protein sequence: CASSLWTSKSPDNEQFF. The rearrangement links TRBV11-2 to TRBJ2-1, with 7 bases aligning to TRBD2. Germline V CDR1 and CDR2: SGHAT, FQNNGV. The CDR3 is made up of 17 amino acids. V lost 5 bases, J lost 5 bases, and 15 bases stayed unmatched. Together with reference TRBV11-2 and TRBJ2-1, the CDR3 gives the full variable domain: EAGVAQSPRYKIIEKRQSVAFWCNPISGHATLYWYQQILGQGPKLLIQFQNNGVVDDSQLPKDRFSAERLKGVDSTLKIQPAKLEDSAVYLCASSLWTSKSPDNEQFFGPGTRLTVL.

A word on this clone: Other DNA sequences in this specimen translate into the identical CDR3. The CDR3 region has the DNA TGTGCCAGCAGCCCAGGACTTAACAATGAGCAGTTCTTC. Its protein product is CASSPGLNNEQFF. The chain carries TRBV11-2 and TRBJ2-1, with D possibly TRBD2 on 5 matching bases. CDR1 and CDR2 (germline): SGHAT, FQNNGV. The CDR3 sequence is 13 residues long. Trimming took 5 bases from V and 5 from J, leaving 10 bases between them.

This clone was seen a handful of times. The chain joins TRBV2 to TRBJ1-4; the D gene is possibly TRBD1 (5 bases). V lost 6 bases, J lost 8 bases, and 10 bases lay in between. The CDR3 totals 12 residues. Germline V gene sequence: CDR1 SNHLY, CDR2 FYNNEI. This CDR3 reads CASRGRGEKLFF. The CDR3 DNA reads as TGTGCCAGCAGAGGACGGGGGGAAAAACTGTTTTTT.

The gene calls are TRBV15 and TRBJ2-5; 10 nucleotides line up with TRBD2. Germline V gene lookup returns CDR1 LNHNV and CDR2 YYDKDF (reference sequence). The CDR3 loop spans 17 amino acids. V dropped 1 base and J dropped 3; count of bases not matched to a gene: 8. CDR3 in amino acids: CATSRVSAGGDEETQYF. CDR3 nucleotides: TGTGCCACCAGCAGAGTATCAGCGGGAGGGGACGAAGAGACCCAGTACTTC.

This sequence joins TRBV14 and TRBJ2-7, with D tentatively TRBD2 (5 bases). In germline, CDR1 is SGHDN, CDR2 FVKESK. The CDR3 runs to 12 residues. V was pared by 5 bases and J by 7 bases, with 12 bases between. The CDR3 spells CASSFLPGEQYF. The DNA for the CDR3 is TGTGCCAGCAGCTTCCTCCCGGGAGAGCAGTACTTC.

This chain joins TRBV28 and TRBJ2-1; perhaps TRBD2 as D (6 bases). Per germline, CDR1 MDHEN and CDR2 SYDVKM. Trimming took off 3 bases at V and 8 bases at J, with 17 bases between the two ends. The CDR3 runs to 15 residues. The CDR3 loop reads CASSFLRRDPHEQFF. The CDR3 nucleotides read TGTGCCAGCAGTTTTCTTAGGCGGGACCCCCATGAGCAGTTCTTC.

This CDR3 is CASSLAGVYNEQFF. CDR3 DNA sequence: TGTGCCAGCAGCTTGGCCGGAGTCTACAATGAGCAGTTCTTC. The genes are TRBV5-5 and TRBJ2-1; no reliable D call. From germline, CDR1 is SGHKS and CDR2 YYEKEE (reference sequence). The germline V and J ends were trimmed by 0 bases and 3 bases, with 7 bases remaining between them. The CDR3 consists of 14 residues. The full variable domain, with the rest looked up from reference TRBV5-5 and TRBJ2-1, is DAGVTQSPTHLIKTRGQQVTLRCSPISGHKSVSWYQQVLGQGPQFIFQYYEKEERGRGNFPDRFSARQFPNYSSELNVNALLLGDSALYLCASSLAGVYNEQFFGPGTRLTVL.

The chain has TRBV7-2 and TRBJ1-1; unclear D gene. The CDR3 loop spans 12 amino acids. The germline V gene has CDR1 SGHTA and CDR2 FQGNSA. Trimming left V 1 base short and J 5 bases short, with 5 bases between. The DNA for the CDR3 is TGTGCCAGCAGCTTAGACCTGACTGAAGCTTTCTTT. It specifies CASSLDLTEAFF.

The rearrangement uses TRBV5-8 and TRBJ2-1; D gene unclear. Germline V gene sequence: CDR1 SGHTS, CDR2 YDEGEE. This CDR3 is 12 amino acids long. V gave up 0 bases and J gave up 8 bases, with 6 bases separating them. The chain's CDR3 is CASSLGVHEQFF. The CDR3 coding sequence is TGTGCCAGCAGCTTGGGGGTCCATGAGCAGTTCTTC.

The J gene is TRBJ1-2, the V gene TRBV5-1; possible D gene TRBD1, 6 bases. The CDR3 runs to 14 residues. V dropped 4 bases and J dropped 0 bases, with 10 bases sitting between them. Germline V gene sequence: CDR1 SGHRS, CDR2 YFSETQ. In DNA, the CDR3 is TGCGCCAGCAGCCTAAGGACAGCTAACTATGGCTACACCTTC. As protein: CASSLRTANYGYTF.

The chain combines TRBV11-2 with TRBJ2-2; D not resolved. The CDR3 covers 15 residues. The V end lost 6 bases, the J end lost 2 bases, and 13 bases lay between the germline ends. Germline lookup yields CDR1 SGHAT and CDR2 FQNNGV. CDR3 in amino acids: CASRYRPSNTGELFF. For the CDR3, the DNA is TGTGCCAGCAGGTACCGGCCCTCTAACACCGGGGAGCTGTTTTTT.